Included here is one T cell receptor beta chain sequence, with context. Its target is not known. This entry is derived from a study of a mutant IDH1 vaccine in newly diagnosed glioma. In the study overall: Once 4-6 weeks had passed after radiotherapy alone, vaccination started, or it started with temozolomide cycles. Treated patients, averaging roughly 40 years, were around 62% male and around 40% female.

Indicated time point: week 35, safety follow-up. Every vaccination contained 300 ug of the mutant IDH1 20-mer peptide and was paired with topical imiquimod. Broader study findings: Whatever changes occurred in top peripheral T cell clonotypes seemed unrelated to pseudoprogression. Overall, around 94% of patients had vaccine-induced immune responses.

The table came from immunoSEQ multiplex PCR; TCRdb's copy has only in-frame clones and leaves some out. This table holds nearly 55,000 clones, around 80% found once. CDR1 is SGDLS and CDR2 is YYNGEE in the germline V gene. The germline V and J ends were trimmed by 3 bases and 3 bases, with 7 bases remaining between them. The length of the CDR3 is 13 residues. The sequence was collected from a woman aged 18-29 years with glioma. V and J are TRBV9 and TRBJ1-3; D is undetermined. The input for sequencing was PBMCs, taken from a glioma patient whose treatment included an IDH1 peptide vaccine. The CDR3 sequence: CASSEGHGNTIYF. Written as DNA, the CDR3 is TGTGCCAGCAGCGAAGGGCATGGAAACACCATATATTTT.